Following are 5 T cell receptor beta chains from one sample sequenced in a study of T cell clones after liver transplantation. TCRdb's table, derived via immunoSEQ multiplex PCR, lists solely in-frame clones and lacks some. The repertoire has tens of thousands of clones, about two thirds of them found once; the top ten carry approximately 16%. The source material was CD4+ T cells from blood, sampled before liver transplant. Receptors originate from a human donor who received a liver transplant.

The V call is TRBV10-2, the J call TRBJ2-5; TRBD2 matches at 7 bases. J was trimmed by 3 bases and V by 8 bases; bases with no gene match: 6. This CDR3 has 13 amino acids. Germline CDR1 is WSHSY and CDR2 is SAAADI. CDR3 sequence reads: CASEAGREETQYF. In DNA form, the CDR3 reads TGCGCCAGCGAGGCGGGGAGGGAAGAGACCCAGTACTTC.

V is TRBV7-2 and J is TRBJ1-1, with 8 bases lining up with TRBD1. Trimming removed 5 bases from V and 4 bases from J; junction bases left unmatched: 6. Per germline, CDR1 SGHTA and CDR2 FQGNSA. The CDR3 totals 14 residues. The CDR3 spells CASSVQDRVTEAFF. The CDR3, as DNA: TGTGCCAGCAGCGTACAGGACAGGGTCACTGAAGCTTTCTTT. Looking up the rest from reference TRBV7-2 and TRBJ1-1 gives the full variable domain: GAGVSQSPSNKVTEKGKDVELRCDPISGHTALYWYRQSLGQGLEFLIYFQGNSAPDKSGLPSDRFSAERTGGSVSTLTIQRTQQEDSAVYLCASSVQDRVTEAFFGQGTRLTVV.

The chain carries TRBV2 and TRBJ1-2, with 8 nucleotides matching TRBD1. Trimming cost V 6 bases and J 4 bases; bases outside gene matches: 4. The CDR3 length is 13 residues. Germline CDR1 SNHLY, CDR2 FYNNEI. CDR3 region: CASRLDRGYGYTF. The CDR3 region has the DNA TGTGCCAGCAGGCTAGACAGGGGCTATGGCTACACCTTC. The variable domain in full, with the rest retrieved from reference TRBV2 and TRBJ1-2, is EPEVTQTPSHQVTQMGQEVILRCVPISNHLYFYWYRQILGQKVEFLVSFYNNEISEKSEIFDDQFSVERPDGSNFTLKIRSTKLEDSAMYFCASRLDRGYGYTFGSGTRLTVV.

This clone has more than one count but fewer than ten. This chain uses TRBV7-9 with TRBJ1-4, with TRBD1 matching 10 bases. The V gene's germline CDR1 is SEHNR and CDR2 FQNEAQ (reference sequence). J was trimmed by 8 bases and V by 5 bases; bases with no gene match: 5. The CDR3 is 14 residues long. The DNA of the CDR3 is TGTGCCAGCAGCCAGACAGGGGGCAGCGAAAAACTGTTTTTT. This encodes CASSQTGGSEKLFF.

The rearrangement links TRBV14 to TRBJ2-7; a possible D gene is TRBD1 (8 bases). This CDR3 spans 15 amino acids. Germline CDR1 is SGHDN and CDR2 is FVKESK. The V gene lost 2 bases and the J gene lost 4 bases, with 15 bases spanning the gap. The CDR3 bases are TGTGCCAGCAGCCAAAGACAGGGGACTATATACGAGCAGTACTTC. Protein sequence: CASSQRQGTIYEQYF.